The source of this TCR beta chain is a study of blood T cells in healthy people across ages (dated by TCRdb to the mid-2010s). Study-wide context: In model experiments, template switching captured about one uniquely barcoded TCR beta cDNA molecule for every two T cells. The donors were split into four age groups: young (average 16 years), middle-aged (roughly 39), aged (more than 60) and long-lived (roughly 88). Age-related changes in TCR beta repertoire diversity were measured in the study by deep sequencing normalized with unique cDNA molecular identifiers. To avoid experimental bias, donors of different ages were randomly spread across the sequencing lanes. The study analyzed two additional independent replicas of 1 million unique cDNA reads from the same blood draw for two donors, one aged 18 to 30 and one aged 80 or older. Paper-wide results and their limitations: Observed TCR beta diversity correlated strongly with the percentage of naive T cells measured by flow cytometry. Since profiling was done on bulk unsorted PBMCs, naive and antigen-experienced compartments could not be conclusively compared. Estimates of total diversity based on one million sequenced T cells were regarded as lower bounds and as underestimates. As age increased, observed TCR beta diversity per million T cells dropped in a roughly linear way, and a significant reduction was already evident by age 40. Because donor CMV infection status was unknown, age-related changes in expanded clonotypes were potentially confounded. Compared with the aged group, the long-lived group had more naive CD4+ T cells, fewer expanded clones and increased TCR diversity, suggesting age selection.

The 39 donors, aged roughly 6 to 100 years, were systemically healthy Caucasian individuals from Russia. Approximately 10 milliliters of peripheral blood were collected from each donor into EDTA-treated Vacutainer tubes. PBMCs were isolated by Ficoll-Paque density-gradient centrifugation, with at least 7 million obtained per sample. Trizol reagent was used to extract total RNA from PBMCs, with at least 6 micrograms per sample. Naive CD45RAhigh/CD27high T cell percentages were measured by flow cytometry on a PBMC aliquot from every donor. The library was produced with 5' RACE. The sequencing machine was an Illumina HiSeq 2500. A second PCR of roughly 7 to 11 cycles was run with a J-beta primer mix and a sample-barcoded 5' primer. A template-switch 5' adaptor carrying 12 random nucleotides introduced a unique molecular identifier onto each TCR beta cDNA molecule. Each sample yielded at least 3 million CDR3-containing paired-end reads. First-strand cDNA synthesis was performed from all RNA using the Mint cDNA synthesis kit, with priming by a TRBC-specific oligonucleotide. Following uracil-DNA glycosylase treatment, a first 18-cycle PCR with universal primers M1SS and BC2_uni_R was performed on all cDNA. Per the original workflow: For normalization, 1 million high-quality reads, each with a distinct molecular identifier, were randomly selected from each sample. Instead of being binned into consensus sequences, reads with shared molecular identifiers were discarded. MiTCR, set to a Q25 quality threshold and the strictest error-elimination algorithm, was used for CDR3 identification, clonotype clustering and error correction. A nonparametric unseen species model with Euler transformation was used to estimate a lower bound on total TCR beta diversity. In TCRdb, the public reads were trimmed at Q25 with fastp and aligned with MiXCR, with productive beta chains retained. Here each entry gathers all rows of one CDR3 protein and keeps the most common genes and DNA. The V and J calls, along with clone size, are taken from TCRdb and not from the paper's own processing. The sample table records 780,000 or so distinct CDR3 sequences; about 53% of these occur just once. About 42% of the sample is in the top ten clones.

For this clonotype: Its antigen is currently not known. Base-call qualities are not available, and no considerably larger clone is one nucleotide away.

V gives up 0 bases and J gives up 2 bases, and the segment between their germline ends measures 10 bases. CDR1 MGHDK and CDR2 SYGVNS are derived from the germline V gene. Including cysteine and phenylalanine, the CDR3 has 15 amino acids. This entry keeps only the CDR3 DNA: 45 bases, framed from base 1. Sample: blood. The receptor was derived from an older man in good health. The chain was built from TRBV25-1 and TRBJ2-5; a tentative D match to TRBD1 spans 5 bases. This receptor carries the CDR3 CASSEYRVTQETQYF. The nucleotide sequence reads TGTGCCAGCAGTGAATACAGGGTCACGCAAGAGACCCAGTACTTC.